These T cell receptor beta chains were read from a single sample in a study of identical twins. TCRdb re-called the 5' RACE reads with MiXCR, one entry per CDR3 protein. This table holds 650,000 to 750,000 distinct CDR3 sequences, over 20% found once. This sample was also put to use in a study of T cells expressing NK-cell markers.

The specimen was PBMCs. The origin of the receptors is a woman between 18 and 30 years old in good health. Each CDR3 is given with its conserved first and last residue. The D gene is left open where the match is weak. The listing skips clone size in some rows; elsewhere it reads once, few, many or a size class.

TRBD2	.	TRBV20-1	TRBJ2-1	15	CSARLAGGPHNEQFF	TGCAGTGCTAGATTAGCGGGAGGGCCCCACAATGAGCAGTTCTTC
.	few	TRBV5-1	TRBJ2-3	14	CASQNWGDTDTQYF	TGCGCCAGCCAAAACTGGGGGGACACAGATACGCAGTATTTT
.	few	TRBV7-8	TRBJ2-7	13	CASSLALGGEQYF	TGTGCCAGCAGCTTAGCACTAGGGGGGGAGCAGTACTTC
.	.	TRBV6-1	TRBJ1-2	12	CASSEQGYGYTF	TGTGCCAGCAGTGAACAGGGCTATGGCTACACCTTC
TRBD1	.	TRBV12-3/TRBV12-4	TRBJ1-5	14	CASSFGTGGQPQHF	TGTGCCAGCAGTTTCGGGACAGGGGGTCAGCCCCAGCATTTT
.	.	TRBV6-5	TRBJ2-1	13	CASSYDGGDEQFF	TGTGCCAGCAGTTACGACGGAGGGGATGAGCAGTTCTTC
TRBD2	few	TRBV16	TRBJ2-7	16	CASSQSSAGESYEQYF	TGTGCCAGCAGCCAATCATCAGCGGGGGAGTCCTACGAGCAGTACTTC
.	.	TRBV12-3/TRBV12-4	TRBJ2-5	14	CASKPQGGLETQYF	TGTGCCAGCAAACCCCAGGGAGGTTTGGAGACCCAGTACTTC
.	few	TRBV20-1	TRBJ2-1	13	CSASNPSRNEQFF	TGCAGTGCTAGTAACCCTAGCAGGAATGAGCAGTTCTTC
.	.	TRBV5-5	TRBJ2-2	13	CASGAQGVGELFF	TGTGCCAGCGGGGCACAGGGCGTAGGGGAGCTGTTTTTT
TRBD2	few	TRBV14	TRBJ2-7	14	CASSPLAGVYEQYF	TGTGCCAGCAGCCCTCTAGCGGGAGTCTACGAGCAGTACTTC
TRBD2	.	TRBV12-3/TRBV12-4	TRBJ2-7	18	CASSRGTSGSIFGNEQYF	TGTGCCAGCAGCCGGGGGACTAGCGGGAGTATATTCGGGAACGAGCAGTACTTC
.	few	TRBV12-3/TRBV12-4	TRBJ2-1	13	CASSKVGADEQFF	TGTGCCAGCTCAAAAGTCGGCGCCGATGAGCAGTTCTTC
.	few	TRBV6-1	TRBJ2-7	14	CASRTEGVHYEQYF	TGTGCCAGCAGAACGGAGGGGGTCCACTACGAGCAGTACTTC
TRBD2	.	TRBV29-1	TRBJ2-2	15	CSVEKAGGVTGELFF	TGCAGCGTTGAAAAAGCGGGAGGGGTCACCGGGGAGCTGTTTTTT
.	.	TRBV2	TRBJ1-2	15	CASRGDRTLGNGYTF	TGTGCCAGCAGGGGCGACAGGACCTTAGGAAATGGCTACACCTTC
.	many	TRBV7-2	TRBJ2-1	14	CASSLELADNEQFF	TGTGCCAGCAGCTTAGAGCTAGCCGACAATGAGCAGTTCTTC
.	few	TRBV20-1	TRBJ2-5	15	CSARGVRGPGGTQYF	TGCAGTGCTAGAGGGGTGCGGGGGCCGGGGGGGACCCAGTACTTC
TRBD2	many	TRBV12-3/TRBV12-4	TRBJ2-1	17	CASRSRDGGRVLVEQFF	TGTGCCAGCAGATCTAGGGATGGCGGGAGGGTCTTGGTTGAGCAGTTCTTC
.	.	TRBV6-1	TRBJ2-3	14	CASSRRQSTDTQYF	TGTGCCAGCAGCCGGAGACAGAGCACAGATACGCAGTATTTT
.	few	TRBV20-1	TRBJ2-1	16	CSARVQGGASYNEQFF	TGCAGTGCTAGAGTTCAAGGGGGGGCGTCCTACAATGAGCAGTTCTTC
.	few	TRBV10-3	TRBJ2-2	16	CAISESGQGNSGELFF	TGTGCCATCAGTGAGAGCGGGCAAGGAAACTCCGGGGAGCTGTTTTTT
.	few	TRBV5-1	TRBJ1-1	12	CASSLPDPEAFF	TGCGCCAGCAGCTTGCCGGACCCTGAAGCTTTCTTT
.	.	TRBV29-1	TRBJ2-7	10	CSVLSYEQYF	TGCAGCGTTCTTAGCTACGAGCAGTACTTC
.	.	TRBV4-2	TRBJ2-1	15	CASSQDESSYNEQFF	TGTGCCAGCAGCCAAGACGAGAGCTCCTACAATGAGCAGTTCTTC
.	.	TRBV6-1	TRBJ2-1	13	CASTEQGTNEQFF	TGTGCCAGCACTGAACAGGGAACCAATGAGCAGTTCTTC
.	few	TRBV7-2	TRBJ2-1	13	CASSTWAYNEQFF	TGTGCCAGCAGTACCTGGGCTTACAATGAGCAGTTCTTC
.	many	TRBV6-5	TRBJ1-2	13	CASSYGQGDGYTF	TGTGCCAGCAGTTACGGGCAGGGCGATGGCTACACCTTC
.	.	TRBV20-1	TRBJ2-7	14	CSARDSSGTEEQYF	TGCAGTGCTAGAGATTCGTCAGGGACGGAGGAGCAGTACTTC
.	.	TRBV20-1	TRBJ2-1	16	CSAFPPLVGSYNEQFF	TGCAGTGCTTTCCCCCCCCTGGTGGGCTCCTACAATGAGCAGTTCTTC
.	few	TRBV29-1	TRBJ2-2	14	CSVRTQTNTGELFF	TGCAGCGTGAGGACTCAAACGAACACCGGGGAGCTGTTTTTT
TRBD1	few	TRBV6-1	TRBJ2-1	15	CASRPRTGRYNEQFF	TGTGCCAGCCGCCCCAGGACAGGGCGCTACAATGAGCAGTTCTTC
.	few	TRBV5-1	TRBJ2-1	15	CASSGDSLGPYEQFF	TGCGCCAGCAGCGGGGATTCCCTCGGTCCTTACGAGCAGTTCTTC
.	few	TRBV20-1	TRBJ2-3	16	CSAPGGGARSTDTQYF	TGCAGTGCTCCAGGCGGTGGGGCTAGAAGCACAGATACGCAGTATTTT
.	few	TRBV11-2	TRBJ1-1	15	CASSLGQGGYTEAFF	TGTGCCAGCAGCTTGGGCCAGGGAGGGTACACTGAAGCTTTCTTT
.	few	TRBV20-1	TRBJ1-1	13	CSARDRGYTEAFF	TGCAGTGCTAGAGATCGTGGATACACTGAAGCTTTCTTT
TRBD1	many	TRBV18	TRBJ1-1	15	CASSQDRLSNTEAFF	TGTGCCAGCTCGCAGGACAGGTTGTCGAACACTGAAGCTTTCTTT
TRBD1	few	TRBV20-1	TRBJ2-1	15	CSARIRQGVGNEQFF	TGCAGTGCTAGGATCAGACAGGGTGTTGGCAATGAGCAGTTCTTC
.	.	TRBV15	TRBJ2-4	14	CATSTAGAKNIQYF	TGTGCCACCAGCACCGCGGGGGCCAAAAACATTCAGTACTTC
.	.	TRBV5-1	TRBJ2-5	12	CASRPYQETQYF	TGCGCCAGCAGGCCATACCAAGAGACCCAGTACTTC
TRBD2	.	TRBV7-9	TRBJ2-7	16	CASKPRAGLAFHEQYF	TGTGCCAGCAAGCCCCGAGCGGGACTAGCGTTCCACGAGCAGTACTTC
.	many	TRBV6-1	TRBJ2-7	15	CASSDRTGLTYEQYF	TGTGCCAGCAGTGATCGGACAGGACTAACCTACGAGCAGTACTTC
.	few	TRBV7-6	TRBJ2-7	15	CASSPKRDLVHEQYF	TGTGCCAGCAGCCCGAAGAGGGATCTCGTCCACGAGCAGTACTTC